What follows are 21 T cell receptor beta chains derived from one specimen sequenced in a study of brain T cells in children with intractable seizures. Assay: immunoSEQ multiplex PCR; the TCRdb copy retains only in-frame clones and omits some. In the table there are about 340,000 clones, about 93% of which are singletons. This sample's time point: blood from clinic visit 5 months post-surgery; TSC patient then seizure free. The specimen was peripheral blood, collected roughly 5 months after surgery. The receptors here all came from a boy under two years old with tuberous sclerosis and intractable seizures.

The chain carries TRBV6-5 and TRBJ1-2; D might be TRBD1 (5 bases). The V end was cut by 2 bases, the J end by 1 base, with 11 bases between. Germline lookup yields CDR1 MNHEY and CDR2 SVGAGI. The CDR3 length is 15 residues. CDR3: CASSYRDGGNYGYTF. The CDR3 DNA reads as TGTGCCAGCAGTTACCGCGACGGGGGTAACTATGGCTACACCTTC.

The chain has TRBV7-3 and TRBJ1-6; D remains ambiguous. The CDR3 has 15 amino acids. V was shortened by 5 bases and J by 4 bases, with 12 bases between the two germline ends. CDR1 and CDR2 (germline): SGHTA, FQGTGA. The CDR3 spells CASSQEAYYNSPLHF. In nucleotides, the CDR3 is TGTGCCAGCAGCCAAGAGGCGTATTATAATTCACCCCTCCACTTT.

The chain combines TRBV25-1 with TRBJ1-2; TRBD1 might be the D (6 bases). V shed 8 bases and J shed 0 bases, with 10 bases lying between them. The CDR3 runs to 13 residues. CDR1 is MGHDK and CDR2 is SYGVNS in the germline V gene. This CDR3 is CASQQGSNYGYTF. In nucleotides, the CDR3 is TGTGCCAGCCAACAGGGCTCTAACTATGGCTACACCTTC.

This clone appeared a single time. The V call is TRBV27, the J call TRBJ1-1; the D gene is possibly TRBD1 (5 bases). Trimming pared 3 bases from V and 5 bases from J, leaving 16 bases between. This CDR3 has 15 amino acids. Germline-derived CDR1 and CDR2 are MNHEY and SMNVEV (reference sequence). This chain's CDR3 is CASSFFPGGGTEAFF. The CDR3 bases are TGTGCCAGCAGTTTTTTTCCAGGCGGGGGGACTGAAGCTTTCTTT.

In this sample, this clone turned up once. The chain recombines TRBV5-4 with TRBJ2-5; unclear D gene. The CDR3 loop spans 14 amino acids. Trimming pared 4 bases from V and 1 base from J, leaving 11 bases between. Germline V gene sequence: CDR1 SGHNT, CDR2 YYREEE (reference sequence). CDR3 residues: CASSPGGIQETQYF. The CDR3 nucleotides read TGTGCCAGCAGCCCTGGTGGGATCCAAGAGACCCAGTACTTC.

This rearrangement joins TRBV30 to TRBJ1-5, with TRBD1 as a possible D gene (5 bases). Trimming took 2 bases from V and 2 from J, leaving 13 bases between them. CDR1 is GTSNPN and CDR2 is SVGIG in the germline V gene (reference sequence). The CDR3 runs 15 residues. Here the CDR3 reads CAWSLARGRNQPQHF. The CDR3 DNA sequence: TGTGCCTGGAGTCTCGCGAGGGGCCGCAATCAGCCCCAGCATTTT.

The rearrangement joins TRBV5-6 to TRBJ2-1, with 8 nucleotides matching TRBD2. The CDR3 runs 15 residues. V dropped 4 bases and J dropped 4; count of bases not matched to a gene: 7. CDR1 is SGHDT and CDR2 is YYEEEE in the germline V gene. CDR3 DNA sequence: TGTGCCAGCAGCATATTAGCGGGACCTTACAATGAGCAGTTCTTC. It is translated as CASSILAGPYNEQFF.

CDR3 in amino acids: CASSEWGTGEQFF. For the CDR3, the DNA is TGTGCCAGCAGCGAGTGGGGAACGGGTGAGCAGTTCTTC. The rearrangement links TRBV7-3 to TRBJ2-1; the D is unclear. The CDR3 extends over 13 amino acids. Looked up from germline, CDR1 is SGHTA and CDR2 is FQGTGA. V shed 5 bases and J shed 9 bases, with 14 bases lying between them.

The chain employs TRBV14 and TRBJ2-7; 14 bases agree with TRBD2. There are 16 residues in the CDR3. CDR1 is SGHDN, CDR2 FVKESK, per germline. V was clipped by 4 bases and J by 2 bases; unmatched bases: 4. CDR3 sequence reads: CASSRRLAGGPYEQYF. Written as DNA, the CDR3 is TGTGCCAGCAGCCGCCGACTAGCGGGGGGGCCCTACGAGCAGTACTTC.

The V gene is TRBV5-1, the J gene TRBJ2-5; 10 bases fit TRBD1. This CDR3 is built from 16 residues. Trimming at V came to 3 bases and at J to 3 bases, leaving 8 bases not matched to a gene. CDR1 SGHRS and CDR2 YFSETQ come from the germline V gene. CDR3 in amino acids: CASSYHPGTGEETQYF. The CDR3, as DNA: TGCGCCAGCAGCTATCACCCCGGGACAGGGGAAGAGACCCAGTACTTC.

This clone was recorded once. The CDR3 loop is CASSPTTGGRPTQYF. CDR3 DNA: TGTGCCAGCAGCCCGACGACTGGGGGCCGCCCTACGCAGTATTTT. The V gene is TRBV7-6, the J gene TRBJ2-3; TRBD1 is a possible D gene (6 bases). The CDR3 length is 15 residues. The germline V gene has CDR1 SGHVS and CDR2 FNYEAQ. V lost 5 bases and J lost 8, with 20 bases in between.

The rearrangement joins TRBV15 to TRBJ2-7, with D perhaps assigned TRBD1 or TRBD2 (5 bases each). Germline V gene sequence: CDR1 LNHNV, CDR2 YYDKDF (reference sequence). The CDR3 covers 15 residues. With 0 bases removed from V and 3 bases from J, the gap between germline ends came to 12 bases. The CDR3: CATSRDGGTSYEQYF. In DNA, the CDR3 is TGTGCCACCAGCAGAGATGGGGGAACTAGCTACGAGCAGTACTTC.

This chain's CDR3 is CASTLNDRRSSPLHF. The CDR3 DNA is TGTGCCAGTACCCTAAATGACAGGCGTAGTTCACCCCTCCACTTT. The gene calls are TRBV19 and TRBJ1-6; D perhaps matches TRBD1 (6 bases). Trimming stripped 7 bases from V and 9 bases from J, with 19 bases between. The CDR3 runs 15 residues. Germline-derived CDR1 and CDR2 are LNHDA and SQIVND (reference sequence).

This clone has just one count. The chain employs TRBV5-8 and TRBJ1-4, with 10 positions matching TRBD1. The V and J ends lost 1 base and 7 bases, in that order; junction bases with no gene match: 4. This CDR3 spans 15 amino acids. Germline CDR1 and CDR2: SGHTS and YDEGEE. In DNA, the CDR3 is TGTGCCAGCAGCTTGTTCAGGGACAGGGGTGAAAAACTGTTTTTT. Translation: CASSLFRDRGEKLFF.

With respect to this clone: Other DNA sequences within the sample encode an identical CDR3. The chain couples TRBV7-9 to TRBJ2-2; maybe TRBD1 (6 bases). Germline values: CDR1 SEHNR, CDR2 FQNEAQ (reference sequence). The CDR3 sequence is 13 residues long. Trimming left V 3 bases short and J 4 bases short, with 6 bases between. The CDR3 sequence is CASSFRGTGELFF. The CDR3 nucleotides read TGTGCCAGCAGCTTCAGGGGCACCGGGGAGCTGTTTTTT.

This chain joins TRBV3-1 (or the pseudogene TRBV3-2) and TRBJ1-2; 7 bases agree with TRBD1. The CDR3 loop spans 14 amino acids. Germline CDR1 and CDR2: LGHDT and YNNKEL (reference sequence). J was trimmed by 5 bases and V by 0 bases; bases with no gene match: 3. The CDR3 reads CASSQEDRLYGYTF. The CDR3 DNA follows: TGTGCCAGCAGCCAAGAGGACAGGCTTTATGGCTACACCTTC.

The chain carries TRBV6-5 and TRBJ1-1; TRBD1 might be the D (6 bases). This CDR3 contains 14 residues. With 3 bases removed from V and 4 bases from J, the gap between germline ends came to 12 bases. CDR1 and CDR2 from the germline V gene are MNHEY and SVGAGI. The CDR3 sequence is CASSYTGWGTEAFF. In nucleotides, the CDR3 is TGTGCCAGCAGTTATACAGGGTGGGGCACTGAAGCTTTCTTT.

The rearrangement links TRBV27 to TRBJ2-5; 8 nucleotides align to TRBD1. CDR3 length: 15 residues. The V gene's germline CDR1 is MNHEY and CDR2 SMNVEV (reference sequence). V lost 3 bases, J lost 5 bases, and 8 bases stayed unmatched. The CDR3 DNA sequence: TGTGCCAGCAGTTTTTCCGACAGGGGTGAGGAGACCCAGTACTTC. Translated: CASSFSDRGEETQYF.

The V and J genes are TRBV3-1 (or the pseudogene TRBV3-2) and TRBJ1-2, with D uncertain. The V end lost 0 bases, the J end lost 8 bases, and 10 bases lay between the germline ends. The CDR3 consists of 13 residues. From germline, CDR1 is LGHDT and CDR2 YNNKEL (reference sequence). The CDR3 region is CASSQESVGGYTF. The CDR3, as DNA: TGTGCCAGCAGCCAAGAATCGGTTGGCGGCTACACCTTC.

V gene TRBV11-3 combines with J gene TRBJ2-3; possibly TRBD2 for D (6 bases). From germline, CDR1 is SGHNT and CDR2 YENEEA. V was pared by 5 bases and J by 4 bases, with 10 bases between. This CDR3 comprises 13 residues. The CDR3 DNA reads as TGTGCCAGCAGCGACAGACTAGCAGATACGCAGTATTTT. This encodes CASSDRLADTQYF.

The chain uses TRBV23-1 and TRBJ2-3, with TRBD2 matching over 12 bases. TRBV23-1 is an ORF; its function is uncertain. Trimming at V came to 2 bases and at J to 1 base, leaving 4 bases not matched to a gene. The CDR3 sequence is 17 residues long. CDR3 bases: TGCGCCAGCAGTCAAACACGACTAGCGGGAGGCACAGATACGCAGTATTTT. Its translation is CASSQTRLAGGTDTQYF.